This T cell receptor (beta chain) was captured by sequencing in a study of T cells in Graves' hyperthyroidism and ophthalmopathy. This clonotype was seen a few times. There were TCR beta CDR3 regions amplified from RNA transcripts. When the TCR CDR3 underwent first-round RT-PCR, the HTBI primer set was used. TCRdb re-analysed the multiplex PCR reads in MiXCR, keeping a single row per CDR3 protein. Of approximately 360,000 distinct CDR3 sequences in the sample, around 14% were seen once. The ends were cut back, 0 bases at V and 4 bases at J, with 10 bases in the middle. Germline CDR1 reads DFQATT; CDR2 reads SNEGSKA (reference sequence). The CDR3 consists of 14 residues.

The genes are TRBV20-1 and TRBJ2-1; D ambiguous. This sequence was found in a woman in her late teens or twenties with Graves' hyperthyroidism that later progressed to Graves' ophthalmopathy. The specimen sequenced was blood. CDR3 bases: TGCAGTGCTAGAGATGGGATTCCTTACAATGAGCAGTTCTTC. Translation: CSARDGIPYNEQFF.